This T cell receptor (beta chain) was sequenced for a study of T cells in Graves' hyperthyroidism and ophthalmopathy. TCR beta CDR3 regions were amplified from RNA. The HTBI set primed first-round TCR CDR3 RT-PCR. TCRdb reprocessed the multiplex PCR reads via MiXCR and lists one record per CDR3 protein. Of about 400,000 distinct CDR3 sequences listed, roughly 15% are singletons. Study findings and constraints: A model of 13 V-J features distinguished ophthalmopathy from stable hyperthyroidism. Blood also contained most expanded thyroid clonotypes above 0.001.

This clonotype was seen at least ten times. What it binds is not known. Disease lasting under 3 months, a NOSPECS grade of at least 4, and a Clinical Activity Score of at least 3 were features of the ophthalmopathy patients. With V trimmed by 1 base and J by 4 bases, 2 bases remained unmatched. The CDR3 covers 14 residues. CDR1 is DFQATT and CDR2 is SNEGSKA in the germline V gene (reference sequence). The chain has TRBV20-1 and TRBJ2-1, with 9 bases matching TRBD2. This sequence was found in a woman aged 55-75 years with Graves' ophthalmopathy. Input material: blood. The CDR3 sequence: CSARGTSAYNEQFF. Written as DNA, the CDR3 is TGCAGTGCTAGAGGGACTAGCGCGTACAATGAGCAGTTCTTC.